Each of the 27 T cell receptor beta chains below was sequenced from the same sample in a study of cytomegalovirus exposure and HLA in healthy donors. Primers included in the PCR were 60 Vbeta and 13 Jbeta primers. Clones were read by immunoSEQ multiplex PCR, and TCRdb kept only the in-frame ones, dropping some. Of 120,000 to 150,000 clones in the sample, 75% to 90% were seen once. Sequences were obtained from PBMCs. The source of these receptors is a woman between 25 and 40 years old in good health and CMV-seronegative.

This clone is a singleton in its sample. This chain uses TRBV6-6 with TRBJ2-7; D may be TRBD1 (5 bases). The length of the CDR3 is 15 residues. The germline gives CDR1 MNHNY, CDR2 SVGAGI (reference sequence). Trimming shortened V by 2 bases and J by 0 bases, and 11 bases separated the two germline ends. The CDR3 protein is CASSYGAPSSYEQYF. CDR3 nucleotide sequence: TGTGCCAGCAGTTACGGGGCCCCTAGCTCCTACGAGCAGTACTTC.

V usage is TRBV27 and J usage is TRBJ1-1, with 8 bases identical to TRBD1. Germline assignment: CDR1 MNHEY and CDR2 SMNVEV (reference sequence). There are 13 residues in the CDR3. The V segment lost 2 bases and the J segment 7 bases; nucleotides outside the gene matches: 3. The CDR3 sequence is CASSLNRGNEAFF. The CDR3 DNA reads TGTGCCAGCAGTTTAAACAGGGGGAATGAAGCTTTCTTT.

The rearrangement joins TRBV6-6 to TRBJ2-5, with 8 bases that match TRBD2. The V gene end was trimmed by 0 bases and the J gene end by 2 bases; junction bases not matched to a gene: 5. Germline lookup yields CDR1 MNHNY and CDR2 SVGAGI (reference sequence). This CDR3 is built from 16 residues. In nucleotides, the CDR3 is TGTGCCAGCAGTTACTCGGAGGCTAGCGGGCAAGAGACCCAGTACTTC. Translation: CASSYSEASGQETQYF.

The V and J genes are TRBV14 and TRBJ2-1, with TRBD2 matching 8 bases. Per the germline V gene, CDR1 is SGHDN and CDR2 is FVKESK. The CDR3 covers 17 residues. With 1 base clipped from V and 6 bases from J, the junction kept 11 bases outside the gene matches. CDR3 nucleotide sequence: TGTGCCAGCAGCCAAGTCCGGGGGGGTGAGACTCTCAATGAGCAGTTCTTC. Its translation: CASSQVRGGETLNEQFF.

The gene calls are TRBV7-3 and TRBJ1-1; unclear D gene. This CDR3 spans 13 amino acids. CDR1 is SGHTA, CDR2 FQGTGA, per germline. Trimming left V 3 bases short and J 1 base short, with 6 bases between. CDR3 protein: CASSFTENTEAFF. CDR3 nucleotide sequence: TGTGCCAGCAGCTTCACAGAGAACACTGAAGCTTTCTTT. The entire variable domain, with the rest obtained from reference TRBV7-3 and TRBJ1-1, is as follows: GAGVSQTPSNKVTEKGKYVELRCDPISGHTALYWYRQSLGQGPEFLIYFQGTGAADDSGLPNDRFFAVRPEGSVSTLKIQRTERGDSAVYLCASSFTENTEAFFGQGTRLTVV.

The J gene is TRBJ1-6, the V gene TRBV4-1; D is perhaps TRBD1 (5 bases). Germline V lookup: CDR1 MGHRA, CDR2 YSYEKL. The CDR3 runs to 13 residues. The V end was cut by 1 base, the J end by 15 bases, with 13 bases between. The CDR3 DNA follows: TGCGCCAGCAGCCAAGTACGGGGGATTCTCCTCCACTTT. Translating gives CASSQVRGILLHF.

This sequence joins TRBV20-1 and TRBJ1-1; no definite D call. The V and J ends lost 3 bases and 2 bases respectively, with 4 bases between them. The CDR3 consists of 11 residues. Germline values: CDR1 DFQATT, CDR2 SNEGSKA (reference sequence). For the CDR3, the DNA is TGCAGTGCTAGGGCCAACACTGAAGCTTTCTTT. Its translation: CSARANTEAFF.

This sequence joins TRBV5-1 and TRBJ2-7; 9 positions match TRBD1. Germline CDR1 and CDR2: SGHRS and YFSETQ. V gave up 4 bases and J gave up 2 bases; unmatched junction bases: 10. The CDR3 runs 16 residues. CDR3 residues: CASSERPGQGAYEQYF. The CDR3 DNA is TGCGCCAGCAGCGAGAGACCGGGACAGGGAGCCTACGAGCAGTACTTC.

This chain joins TRBV18 and TRBJ1-5; D not resolved. V was shortened by 4 bases and J by 7 bases, with 11 bases between the two germline ends. Germline CDR1 and CDR2: KGHSH and LQKENI. The CDR3 sequence is 13 residues long. The CDR3 DNA follows: TGTGCCAGCTCACTTGCGGATAGACAGCCCCAGCATTTT. Protein product: CASSLADRQPQHF.

This sequence joins TRBV5-6 and TRBJ2-2, with D perhaps matching TRBD1 (6 bases). The germline V gene encodes CDR1 SGHDT and CDR2 YYEEEE. The CDR3 covers 15 residues. V was trimmed by 0 bases and J by 4 bases, leaving 10 bases between them. The DNA of the CDR3 is TGTGCCAGCAGCTTGGGGGGACAACCCACCGGGGAGCTGTTTTTT. Protein product: CASSLGGQPTGELFF.

This chain joins TRBV6-5 and TRBJ2-5, with a possible D match to TRBD1 (7 bases). With the DNA end fitting TRBJ2-7 better, the J assignment may be wrong. This CDR3 is 15 amino acids long. Germline lookup yields CDR1 MNHEY and CDR2 SVGAGI. CDR3 in amino acids: CASSYSRTGGDEQYF. DNA for the CDR3: TGTGCCAGCAGTTACTCGCGGACAGGAGGGGACGAGCAGTACTTC.

The chain uses TRBV11-2 and TRBJ1-1, with 9 positions matching TRBD1. Trimming cost V 3 bases and J 1 base; bases outside gene matches: 0. This CDR3 is built from 14 residues. The germline V gene has CDR1 SGHAT and CDR2 FQNNGV. CDR3 bases: TGTGCCAGCAGCTTGACAGGGGGGAACACTGAAGCTTTCTTT. Protein sequence: CASSLTGGNTEAFF. The whole variable domain, filled in from reference TRBV11-2 and TRBJ1-1, reads EAGVAQSPRYKIIEKRQSVAFWCNPISGHATLYWYQQILGQGPKLLIQFQNNGVVDDSQLPKDRFSAERLKGVDSTLKIQPAKLEDSAVYLCASSLTGGNTEAFFGQGTRLTVV.

In the case of this clone: Other DNA sequences in the same sample also yield this CDR3. J is TRBJ2-7 and V is TRBV7-8; 7 bases are a match to TRBD1. Per the germline V gene, CDR1 is SGHVS and CDR2 is FQNEAQ. This CDR3 is built from 14 residues. V lost 3 bases to trimming and J lost 0 bases; unmatched junction nucleotides: 2. CDR3 DNA sequence: TGTGCCAGCAGCTTGGGGACAGCCTCCTACGAGCAGTACTTC. As protein: CASSLGTASYEQYF.

The rearrangement links TRBV28 to TRBJ2-7; 8 nucleotides line up with TRBD1. Unmatched junction bases numbered 8, after V lost 7 bases and J lost 0 bases. Looked up from germline, CDR1 is MDHEN and CDR2 is SYDVKM. The CDR3 extends over 15 amino acids. In DNA, the CDR3 is TGTGCCAGCACTCCACCCGGGACAGGCTCCTACGAGCAGTACTTC. Its protein is CASTPPGTGSYEQYF.

The CDR3 region is CASSLGSGSYEQYF. The CDR3 bases are TGCGCCAGCAGCTTGGGATCCGGTTCCTACGAGCAGTACTTC. The genes are TRBV5-1 and TRBJ2-7; D call uncertain. Germline V gives CDR1 SGHRS, CDR2 YFSETQ. The CDR3 spans 14 residues. The V and J ends lost 0 bases and 1 base respectively, with 8 bases between them.

This clone was recorded only once. One end of the junction varies from germline; a read error may be responsible. This chain joins TRBV11-3 and TRBJ2-2, with D perhaps TRBD2 (6 bases). Germline V gene sequence: CDR1 SGHNT, CDR2 YENEEA. This CDR3 has 16 residues. As DNA, the CDR3 is TGTGCCAGCAGCCTAGACGGGAGTTTGCCCACCGGGGAGCTGTTTTTT. Its translation is CASSLDGSLPTGELFF.

In regard to this clone: A read error may account for a junction end that differs from germline. The identical CDR3 is also encoded by other nucleotide sequences in the sample. The chain joins TRBV2 to TRBJ1-6, with D tentatively TRBD1 (5 bases). CDR3 length equals 15 residues. Germline assignment: CDR1 SNHLY and CDR2 FYNNEI. CDR3 in amino acids: CASSANSLRGSPLHF. In DNA, the CDR3 is TGCGCCAGCAGTGCGAACAGCCTTCGGGGGTCACCCCTCCACTTT.

The chain carries TRBV19 and TRBJ2-5; no definite D call. The V end was cut by 2 bases, the J end by 5 bases, with 12 bases between. The germline gives CDR1 LNHDA, CDR2 SQIVND (reference sequence). This CDR3 is built from 14 residues. CDR3 region: CASSISRARETQYF. The CDR3 bases are TGTGCCAGTAGTATATCCCGTGCCAGGGAGACCCAGTACTTC.

The chain is built from TRBV7-9 and TRBJ1-4; D possibly corresponds to TRBD1 (5 bases). Trimming stripped 6 bases from V and 2 bases from J, with 10 bases between. Per the germline V gene, CDR1 is SEHNR and CDR2 is FQNEAQ (reference sequence). CDR3 length: 14 residues. The CDR3 here is CASSDSPTNEKLFF. Written as DNA, the CDR3 is TGTGCCAGCAGTGACAGTCCTACTAATGAAAAACTGTTTTTT.

This chain links TRBV5-6 with TRBJ1-5; the match to TRBD1 covers 8 bases. The CDR3 covers 18 residues. V lost 5 bases and J lost 6; bases outside the gene matches: 19. Germline V gene data show CDR1 as SGHDT and CDR2 as YYEEEE. The CDR3 spells CASSGKGTGASMAQPQHF. The CDR3 DNA follows: TGTGCCAGCAGTGGCAAAGGGACAGGCGCGTCGATGGCTCAGCCCCAGCATTTT.

The rearrangement uses TRBV5-1 and TRBJ1-1, with D tentatively TRBD1 (5 bases). Germline CDR1 reads SGHRS; CDR2 reads YFSETQ. Trimming removed 0 bases at V and 4 bases at J, with 16 bases between. CDR3 length: 16 amino acids. In DNA, the CDR3 is TGCGCCAGCAGCTTGGTTCAGGGCAGGGTGGGCACTGAAGCTTTCTTT. Amino acids: CASSLVQGRVGTEAFF.

The V and J genes are TRBV10-1 and TRBJ2-5; the D is unclear. The V end was cut by 5 bases, the J end by 4 bases, with 8 bases between. Germline CDR1 WNHNN, CDR2 SYGVQD (reference sequence). The CDR3 loop spans 12 amino acids. The CDR3: CASSTHTETQYF. The CDR3 region has the DNA TGCGCCAGCAGTACGCACACAGAGACCCAGTACTTC.

The CDR3 DNA sequence: TGTGCCACCAGCAGACTCGGGCAGGGGAAAGAGACCCAGTACTTC. Its protein is CATSRLGQGKETQYF. J is TRBJ2-5 and V is TRBV15, with TRBD1 as a possible D gene (6 bases). Trimming pared 2 bases from V and 3 bases from J, leaving 13 bases between. Germline V gene data show CDR1 as LNHNV and CDR2 as YYDKDF (reference sequence). The CDR3 sequence is 15 residues long.

The chain is built from TRBV11-2 and TRBJ2-7; D is possibly TRBD1 (5 bases). Trimming cost V 3 bases and J 4 bases, with 16 bases left between them. Germline V lookup: CDR1 SGHAT, CDR2 FQNNGV. CDR3 length: 15 residues. The CDR3 nucleotides read TGTGCCAGCAGCTTGTACTGGGGCACAGAGTACGAGCAGTACTTC. Translated, it gives CASSLYWGTEYEQYF.

The gene calls are TRBV9 and TRBJ2-3; a possible D gene is TRBD2 (7 bases). V lost 4 bases and J lost 4, with 19 bases in between. CDR1 and CDR2 (germline): SGDLS, YYNGEE. The CDR3 spans 16 residues. DNA for the CDR3: TGTGCCAGCAGCTCCCCAAATAGGGGGGGGTCAGATACGCAGTATTTT. Protein product: CASSSPNRGGSDTQYF.

The V gene is TRBV21-1, the J gene TRBJ2-5; the table calls TRBD1, which could not be checked here. TRBV21-1 is a known pseudogene. The CDR3 is 13 residues long. CDR3: CASRRQLPQTQYF. The CDR3 DNA is TGTGCCAGCCGGCGACAGCTTCCCCAGACCCAGTACTTC.

The gene calls are TRBV7-2 and TRBJ1-1; unclear D gene. This CDR3 region has 14 residues. Looked up from germline, CDR1 is SGHTA and CDR2 is FQGNSA. V was trimmed by 5 bases and J by 0 bases, leaving 10 bases between them. The CDR3 sequence: CASSASGVNTEAFF. In nucleotides, the CDR3 is TGTGCCAGCAGCGCCAGCGGGGTGAACACTGAAGCTTTCTTT.